The rows below give T cell receptor beta chains drawn from one sample of a study of beta chain features in type 1 diabetes. Assay used: immunoSEQ multiplex PCR; TCRdb lists only in-frame clones, some missing. Among 45,000 to 60,000 clones, around 45% were seen once, and the ten largest hold around 0.13%. Sequenced input: stem cell memory CD4+ T cells from blood. Receptors were obtained from a man aged 30 to 39 with type 1 diabetes. The CDR3 runs from the conserved cysteine through the conserved F or W. The order of the fields is D gene, V gene, clone size, J gene, CDR3 protein, CDR3 DNA. The D gene is left open where the match is weak. Rows give clone size only sometimes, using once, few, many, or a class for an expanded clone.

d_gene: TRBD2; v_gene: TRBV28; abundance: few; j_gene: TRBJ2-2; CDR3aa: CASSLYGRDTGELFF; CDR3nt: TGTGCCAGCAGCCTCTACGGGAGGGACACCGGGGAGCTGTTTTTT
d_gene: TRBD1; v_gene: TRBV29-1; abundance: many; j_gene: TRBJ1-5; CDR3aa: CSAGTGSNQPQHF; CDR3nt: TGCAGCGCCGGGACAGGTAGCAATCAGCCCCAGCATTTT
d_gene: TRBD2; v_gene: TRBV9; abundance: .; j_gene: TRBJ2-1; CDR3aa: CASSPPSSGHNEQFF; CDR3nt: TGTGCCAGCAGCCCCCCCTCTAGCGGTCATAATGAGCAGTTCTTC
d_gene: .; v_gene: TRBV2; abundance: .; j_gene: TRBJ1-2; CDR3aa: CASSATDLYGYTF; CDR3nt: TGTGCCAGCAGTGCAACAGATCTCTATGGCTACACCTTC
d_gene: .; v_gene: TRBV6-1; abundance: few; j_gene: TRBJ1-2; CDR3aa: CASTEQGGGYTF; CDR3nt: TGTGCCAGCACCGAGCAGGGAGGCGGCTACACCTTC
d_gene: .; v_gene: TRBV7-9; abundance: once; j_gene: TRBJ2-7; CDR3aa: CASSSPLLNSEQYF; CDR3nt: TGTGCCAGCAGCTCTCCGCTTCTTAACTCCGAGCAGTACTTC
d_gene: TRBD2; v_gene: TRBV2; abundance: few; j_gene: TRBJ2-3; CDR3aa: CASKGLAVPDTQYF; CDR3nt: TGTGCCAGCAAGGGACTAGCGGTTCCAGATACGCAGTATTTT
d_gene: .; v_gene: TRBV6-1; abundance: few; j_gene: TRBJ1-5; CDR3aa: CASSLQGNQPQHF; CDR3nt: TGTGCCAGCAGTCTACAGGGCAATCAGCCCCAGCATTTT
d_gene: TRBD1; v_gene: TRBV6-1; abundance: .; j_gene: TRBJ1-1; CDR3aa: CASSTTGNRVAAFF; CDR3nt: TGTGCCAGCAGTACGACAGGGAATCGAGTTGCGGCTTTCTTT
d_gene: .; v_gene: TRBV9; abundance: few; j_gene: TRBJ2-1; CDR3aa: CASSPRTDPFGDEQFF; CDR3nt: TGTGCCAGCAGCCCTCGGACAGACCCTTTTGGGGATGAGCAGTTCTTC
d_gene: TRBD1; v_gene: TRBV29-1; abundance: .; j_gene: TRBJ1-2; CDR3aa: CSVDPTPTGYFYGYTF; CDR3nt: TGCAGCGTTGATCCCACCCCGACAGGGTATTTTTATGGCTACACCTTC
d_gene: .; v_gene: TRBV4-3; abundance: medium-sized; j_gene: TRBJ2-1; CDR3aa: CASSPTGSYNEQFF; CDR3nt: TGCGCCAGCAGCCCGACGGGGTCCTACAATGAGCAGTTCTTC
d_gene: .; v_gene: TRBV7-2; abundance: .; j_gene: TRBJ2-7; CDR3aa: CASSLVPGSYEQYF; CDR3nt: TGTGCCAGCAGCTTAGTCCCAGGATCCTACGAGCAGTACTTC
d_gene: .; v_gene: TRBV10-2; abundance: .; j_gene: TRBJ1-4; CDR3aa: CASSDHRATNEKLFF; CDR3nt: TGCGCCAGCAGTGACCACAGGGCAACTAATGAAAAACTGTTTTTT
d_gene: .; v_gene: TRBV10-3; abundance: .; j_gene: TRBJ2-2; CDR3aa: CAISESRQGHGELFF; CDR3nt: TGTGCCATCAGTGAGTCTCGGCAGGGTCACGGGGAGCTGTTTTTT
d_gene: .; v_gene: TRBV6-1; abundance: .; j_gene: TRBJ1-1; CDR3aa: CASGAWGDTEAFF; CDR3nt: TGTGCCAGCGGGGCCTGGGGCGACACTGAAGCTTTCTTT
d_gene: TRBD1; v_gene: TRBV4-2; abundance: .; j_gene: TRBJ2-1; CDR3aa: CASSHLDRGMYNEQFF; CDR3nt: TGTGCCAGCAGCCACCTAGACAGGGGGATGTACAATGAGCAGTTCTTC
d_gene: .; v_gene: TRBV28; abundance: .; j_gene: TRBJ1-1; CDR3aa: CASYRIPAEAFF; CDR3nt: TGTGCCAGCTACAGGATACCCGCCGAAGCTTTCTTT
d_gene: .; v_gene: TRBV10-3; abundance: once; j_gene: TRBJ1-2; CDR3aa: CAISESTAYGYTF; CDR3nt: TGTGCCATCAGTGAGTCAACAGCCTATGGCTACACCTTC
d_gene: .; v_gene: TRBV4-2; abundance: .; j_gene: TRBJ1-3; CDR3aa: CASSQDDRWGNTIYF; CDR3nt: TGTGCCAGCAGCCAAGACGACAGGTGGGGAAACACCATATATTTT
d_gene: .; v_gene: TRBV11-2; abundance: .; j_gene: TRBJ2-2; CDR3aa: CASRPYNTGELFF; CDR3nt: TGTGCCAGCAGGCCCTATAACACCGGGGAGCTGTTTTTT
d_gene: TRBD2; v_gene: TRBV5-4; abundance: few; j_gene: TRBJ2-3; CDR3aa: CASSRETSGSRTDTQYF; CDR3nt: TGTGCCAGCAGCCGCGAGACTAGCGGGAGCCGCACAGATACGCAGTATTTT
d_gene: .; v_gene: TRBV10-3; abundance: .; j_gene: TRBJ2-5; CDR3aa: CATRVEGLGTQYF; CDR3nt: TGTGCCACCCGGGTAGAGGGTTTAGGGACCCAGTACTTC
d_gene: .; v_gene: TRBV5-1; abundance: .; j_gene: TRBJ2-3; CDR3aa: CASSLTGFSTDTQYF; CDR3nt: TGCGCCAGCAGCTTGACAGGGTTCAGCACAGATACGCAGTATTTT
d_gene: .; v_gene: TRBV30; abundance: .; j_gene: TRBJ1-2; CDR3aa: CAWGSRGNYGYTF; CDR3nt: TGTGCCTGGGGATCTAGGGGTAACTATGGCTACACCTTC
d_gene: TRBD1; v_gene: TRBV4-3; abundance: few; j_gene: TRBJ1-2; CDR3aa: CASSPPGTGRGYTF; CDR3nt: TGCGCCAGCAGCCCACCCGGGACAGGAAGAGGCTACACCTTC
d_gene: .; v_gene: TRBV6-5; abundance: .; j_gene: TRBJ2-1; CDR3aa: CATRRAPVYNEQFF; CDR3nt: TGTGCCACCAGGAGGGCCCCCGTTTACAATGAGCAGTTCTTC
d_gene: .; v_gene: TRBV18; abundance: .; j_gene: TRBJ2-5; CDR3aa: CASSPTTGVQETQYF; CDR3nt: TGTGCCAGCTCACCTACGACTGGAGTACAAGAGACCCAGTACTTC
d_gene: TRBD2; v_gene: TRBV7-9; abundance: few; j_gene: TRBJ2-1; CDR3aa: CASSLRLAGVNEQFF; CDR3nt: TGTGCCAGCAGCTTAAGACTAGCGGGAGTCAATGAGCAGTTCTTC
d_gene: TRBD2; v_gene: TRBV7-2; abundance: .; j_gene: TRBJ2-1; CDR3aa: CASSLDGGSHEQFF; CDR3nt: TGTGCCAGCAGCTTAGACGGCGGGAGCCATGAGCAGTTCTTC
d_gene: .; v_gene: TRBV7-8; abundance: .; j_gene: TRBJ2-5; CDR3aa: CASSRSQETQYF; CDR3nt: TGTGCCAGCAGTCGGTCTCAAGAGACCCAGTACTTC
d_gene: TRBD2; v_gene: TRBV7-3; abundance: .; j_gene: TRBJ2-5; CDR3aa: CASSLGLAGVETQYF; CDR3nt: TGTGCCAGCAGCTTAGGGCTAGCGGGAGTGGAGACCCAGTACTTC
d_gene: .; v_gene: TRBV6-6; abundance: few; j_gene: TRBJ2-3; CDR3aa: CASSLLDTQYF; CDR3nt: TGTGCCAGCAGTCTACTCGATACGCAGTATTTT
d_gene: TRBD1; v_gene: TRBV5-1; abundance: .; j_gene: TRBJ1-1; CDR3aa: CASSFLLRSGQPNTEAFF; CDR3nt: TGCGCCAGCAGCTTTTTACTTCGGTCGGGACAGCCGAACACTGAAGCTTTCTTT
d_gene: TRBD1; v_gene: TRBV9; abundance: .; j_gene: TRBJ1-3; CDR3aa: CASSLQGARGNTIYF; CDR3nt: TGTGCCAGCAGCTTACAGGGGGCGAGAGGAAACACCATATATTTT
d_gene: .; v_gene: TRBV5-1; abundance: .; j_gene: TRBJ2-1; CDR3aa: CASSLQSYNEQFF; CDR3nt: TGCGCCAGCAGCTTACAATCCTACAATGAGCAGTTCTTC
d_gene: TRBD1; v_gene: TRBV4-3; abundance: .; j_gene: TRBJ1-1; CDR3aa: CASSPRDFRTGVNTEAFF; CDR3nt: TGCGCCAGCAGCCCACGCGACTTTCGGACAGGGGTCAACACTGAAGCTTTCTTT
d_gene: TRBD1; v_gene: TRBV5-1; abundance: few; j_gene: TRBJ2-3; CDR3aa: CASSFFGQGASDTQYF; CDR3nt: TGCGCCAGCAGCTTCTTTGGACAGGGGGCCTCAGATACGCAGTATTTT
d_gene: TRBD1; v_gene: TRBV2; abundance: .; j_gene: TRBJ2-2; CDR3aa: CASSEGQGLTGELFF; CDR3nt: TGTGCCAGCAGTGAGGGACAGGGGCTCACCGGGGAGCTGTTTTTT
d_gene: .; v_gene: TRBV5-1; abundance: .; j_gene: TRBJ1-1; CDR3aa: CASSAGNTEAFF; CDR3nt: TGCGCCAGCAGCGCGGGGAACACTGAAGCTTTCTTT
d_gene: .; v_gene: TRBV19; abundance: .; j_gene: TRBJ2-2; CDR3aa: CASKLSGNTGELFF; CDR3nt: TGTGCCAGTAAGCTATCGGGGAACACCGGGGAGCTGTTTTTT
d_gene: TRBD1; v_gene: TRBV29-1; abundance: .; j_gene: TRBJ2-2; CDR3aa: CSVDRMNTGELFF; CDR3nt: TGCAGCGTGGACAGGATGAACACCGGGGAGCTGTTTTTT
d_gene: .; v_gene: TRBV7-2; abundance: .; j_gene: TRBJ1-1; CDR3aa: CASSLGGPNTEAFF; CDR3nt: TGTGCCAGCAGCTTAGGGGGCCCGAACACTGAAGCTTTCTTT
d_gene: .; v_gene: TRBV9; abundance: once; j_gene: TRBJ2-3; CDR3aa: CASSRGYTDTQYF; CDR3nt: TGTGCCAGCAGCCGAGGGTACACAGATACGCAGTATTTT
d_gene: TRBD2; v_gene: TRBV18; abundance: few; j_gene: TRBJ2-1; CDR3aa: CASSGGSSYNEQFF; CDR3nt: TGTGCCAGCTCAGGCGGGAGCTCCTACAATGAGCAGTTCTTC
d_gene: .; v_gene: TRBV6-5; abundance: few; j_gene: TRBJ2-5; CDR3aa: CASRVSGRETQYF; CDR3nt: TGTGCCAGCAGAGTTAGCGGTAGAGAGACCCAGTACTTC